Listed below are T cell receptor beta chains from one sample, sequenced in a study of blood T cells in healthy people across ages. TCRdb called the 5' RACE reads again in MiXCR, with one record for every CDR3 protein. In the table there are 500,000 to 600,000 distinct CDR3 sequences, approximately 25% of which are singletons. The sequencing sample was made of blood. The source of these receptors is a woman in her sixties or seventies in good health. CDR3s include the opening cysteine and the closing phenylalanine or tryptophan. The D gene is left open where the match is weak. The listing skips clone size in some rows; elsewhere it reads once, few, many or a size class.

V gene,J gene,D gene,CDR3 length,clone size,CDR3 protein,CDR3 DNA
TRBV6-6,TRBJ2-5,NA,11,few,CASRNAGTQCF,TGTGCCAGCAGAAACGCAGGGACCCAGTGCTTC
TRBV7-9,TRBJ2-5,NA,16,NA,CASSFPARSAPYGQYF,TGTGCCAGCAGCTTCCCCGCTCGGAGTGCCCCCTACGGGCAGTACTTC
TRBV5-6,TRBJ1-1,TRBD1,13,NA,CASSNDRATEAFF,TGTGCCAGCAGCAACGACAGGGCTACTGAAGCTTTCTTT
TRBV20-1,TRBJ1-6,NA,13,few,CSARSNYNSPLHF,TGCAGTGCTAGGAGTAACTATAATTCACCCCTCCACTTT
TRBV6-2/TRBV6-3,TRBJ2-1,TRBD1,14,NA,CASSVGTDYNEQFF,TGTGCCAGCAGCGTGGGGACAGACTACAATGAGCAGTTCTTC
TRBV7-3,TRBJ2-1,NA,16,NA,CASSLHSGLTYDEQFF,TGTGCCAGCAGCTTACACAGCGGTTTGACCTACGATGAGCAGTTCTTC
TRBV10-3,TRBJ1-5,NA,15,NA,CAISESTGFNQPQHF,TGTGCCATCAGTGAGTCGACAGGCTTCAATCAGCCCCAGCATTTT
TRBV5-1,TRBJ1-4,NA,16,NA,CASSPGNRWGNEKLFF,TGCGCCAGCAGCCCCGGGAACCGATGGGGTAATGAAAAACTGTTTTTT
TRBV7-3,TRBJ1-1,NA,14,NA,CASSLGPASTEAFF,TGTGCCAGCAGCTTAGGACCGGCCTCCACTGAAGCTTTCTTT
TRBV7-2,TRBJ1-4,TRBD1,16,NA,CASSLVRGLANEKLFF,TGTGCCAGCAGCTTAGTCAGGGGGTTGGCTAATGAAAAACTGTTTTTT
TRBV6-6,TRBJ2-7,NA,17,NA,CASSYGGRPKEYYEQYF,TGTGCCAGCAGTTACGGAGGACGGCCAAAAGAGTACTACGAGCAGTACTTC
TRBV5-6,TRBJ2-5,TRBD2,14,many,CASSLASGGETQYF,TGTGCCAGCAGCTTGGCTAGCGGGGGAGAGACCCAGTACTTC
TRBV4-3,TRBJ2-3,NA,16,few,CASSQDLRGPPDTQYF,TGCGCCAGTAGCCAAGATCTCCGGGGGCCCCCAGATACGCAGTATTTT
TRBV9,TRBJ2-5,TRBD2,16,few,CASSVGQRGPSETQYF,TGTGCCAGCAGCGTGGGCCAGCGGGGGCCGAGTGAGACCCAGTACTTC
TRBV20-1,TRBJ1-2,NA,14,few,CSARVGTTNYGYTF,TGCAGTGCTAGAGTCGGGACTACTAACTATGGCTACACCTTC
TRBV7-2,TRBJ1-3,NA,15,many,CASSLGGSSGNTIYF,TGTGCCAGCAGCTTAGGGGGCTCCTCTGGAAACACCATATATTTT
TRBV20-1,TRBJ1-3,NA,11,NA,CSAMSGNTIYF,TGCAGTGCTATGTCCGGAAACACCATATATTTT
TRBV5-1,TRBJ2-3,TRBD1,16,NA,CASSPPGTGWEDTQYF,TGCGCCAGCAGCCCCCCCGGGACAGGGTGGGAGGATACGCAGTATTTT
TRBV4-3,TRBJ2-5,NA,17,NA,CASSQGRRSSSSETQYF,TGCGCCAGCAGCCAGGGGCGGAGGAGTTCATCCTCAGAGACCCAGTACTTC
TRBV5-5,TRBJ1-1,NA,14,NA,CASSSIGLNTEAFF,TGTGCCAGCAGCTCAATAGGGTTAAACACTGAAGCTTTCTTT
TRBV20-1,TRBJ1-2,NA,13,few,CSASSRTANGYTF,TGCAGTGCCTCAAGTCGGACAGCGAATGGCTACACCTTC
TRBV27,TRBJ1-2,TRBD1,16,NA,CASSPDREIPNYGYTF,TGTGCCAGCAGTCCCGACAGGGAAATCCCTAACTATGGCTACACCTTC
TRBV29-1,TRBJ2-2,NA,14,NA,CSVVGTDFTGELFF,TGCAGCGTTGTGGGGACGGATTTCACCGGGGAGCTGTTTTTT
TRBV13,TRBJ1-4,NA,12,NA,CASSFADGKLFF,TGTGCCAGCAGCTTCGCTGATGGAAAACTGTTTTTT
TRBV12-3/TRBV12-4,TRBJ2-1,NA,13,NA,CASQQSSYNEQFF,TGTGCCAGCCAACAGAGCTCCTACAATGAGCAGTTCTTC
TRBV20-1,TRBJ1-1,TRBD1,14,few,CSARDPGGRTEAFF,TGCAGTGCTAGAGATCCAGGGGGGCGGACTGAAGCTTTCTTT
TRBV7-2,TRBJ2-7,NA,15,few,CASIREGAGSYEQYF,TGTGCCAGCATTCGAGAGGGAGCTGGGAGCTACGAGCAGTACTTC